Below are 10 T cell receptor beta chains sequenced from a single sample in a study of blood T cell repertoires in COVID-19. Using immunoSEQ multiplex PCR, the repertoire was profiled, and TCRdb retains in-frame clones only, with some absent. The data contain 95,000 to 150,000 clones, about nine tenths of them singletons. Sequences were obtained from peripheral blood. The receptor set was obtained from a man in his forties with acute or convalescent COVID-19.

V gene TRBV5-1 combines with J gene TRBJ1-5; 7 bases line up with TRBD1. Germline values: CDR1 SGHRS, CDR2 YFSETQ. V trimming: 0 bases; J trimming: 6 bases; junction bases outside the gene matches: 3. There are 14 residues in the CDR3. As DNA, the CDR3 is TGCGCCAGCAGCTTGGACAGGGGAAGTCAGCCCCAGCATTTT. It specifies CASSLDRGSQPQHF.

This clone was seen a handful of times. The chain recombines TRBV20-1 with TRBJ1-2, with a weak D call TRBD1 (5 bases). There are 9 residues in the CDR3. With 6 bases removed from V and 12 bases from J, the gap between germline ends came to 11 bases. Germline CDR1 DFQATT, CDR2 SNEGSKA (reference sequence). CDR3 in DNA: TGCAGTGCCACAGGCCCCCACACCTTC. Residues: CSATGPHTF.

The chain uses TRBV20-1 and TRBJ2-7, with D possibly matching TRBD1 (6 bases). Trimming removed 3 bases at V and 2 bases at J, with 14 bases between. CDR3 length equals 14 residues. Per germline, CDR1 DFQATT and CDR2 SNEGSKA (reference sequence). The CDR3 region has the DNA TGCAGTGCTAGTCTAGGGGGTAGCCCCTACGAGCAGTACTTC. Translated, it gives CSASLGGSPYEQYF.

The chain uses TRBV5-8 and TRBJ1-4; 11 nucleotides line up with TRBD1. Losses at the gene ends were 0 bases for V and 8 bases for J; bases not matched to a gene: 3. The CDR3 contains 15 residues. Germline V gene data show CDR1 as SGHTS and CDR2 as YDEGEE. The CDR3 DNA reads TGTGCCAGCAGCTTGGGGACAGGGGGCAGGGAAAAACTGTTTTTT. This codes for CASSLGTGGREKLFF. Using reference TRBV5-8 and TRBJ1-4 for the parts outside the CDR3, the full variable domain is EAGVTQSPTHLIKTRGQQATLRCSPISGHTSVYWYQQALGLGLQFLLWYDEGEERNRGNFPPRFSGRQFPNYSSELNVNALELEDSALYLCASSLGTGGREKLFFGSGTQLSVL.

CDR3 DNA sequence: TGTGCCACCACGGGACTAGAGGTAGGGGTGCAGTTCTTC. This sequence encodes CATTGLEVGVQFF. The chain joins TRBV6-5 to TRBJ2-1, with 8 nucleotides matching TRBD2. This CDR3 comprises 13 residues. Germline V CDR1 and CDR2: MNHEY, SVGAGI. The trim removed 10 bases at V and 12 bases at J, leaving 14 bases unmatched.

The V and J genes are TRBV13 and TRBJ2-1, with TRBD2 as a possible D gene (5 bases). Between the trimmed V and J ends, which lost 5 bases and 1 base, there was a span of 12 bases. Germline-derived CDR1 and CDR2 are PRHDT and FYEKMQ (reference sequence). The CDR3 has 15 residues. The CDR3 DNA reads TGTGCCAGCAGCCCCGGACGGAGGTCCTACAATGAGCAGTTCTTC. This gives the protein CASSPGRRSYNEQFF.

The chain employs TRBV5-1 and TRBJ2-7; 8 nucleotides line up with TRBD1. The CDR3 covers 15 residues. Germline loops: CDR1 SGHRS, CDR2 YFSETQ. Trimming took 0 bases from V and 4 from J; bases not matched to a gene: 6. The CDR3 loop reads CASSLVIGQGYEQYF. The CDR3 DNA sequence: TGCGCCAGCAGCTTGGTCATCGGACAGGGATACGAGCAGTACTTC.

The rearrangement uses TRBV18 and TRBJ1-2; the D is unclear. CDR1 KGHSH and CDR2 LQKENI come from the germline V gene. Trimming stripped 1 base from V and 5 bases from J, with 8 bases between. This CDR3 has 13 residues. CDR3 amino acids: CASSPQREYGYTF. The CDR3 DNA is TGTGCCAGCTCACCACAGAGAGAGTATGGCTACACCTTC.

The chain joins TRBV18 to TRBJ1-4; D is undetermined. Germline V lookup: CDR1 KGHSH, CDR2 LQKENI. V was shortened by 6 bases and J by 7 bases, with 12 bases between the two germline ends. This CDR3 has 13 residues. CDR3 loop: CASSAYAGEKLFF. The CDR3 DNA sequence: TGTGCCAGCTCTGCATACGCGGGTGAAAAACTGTTTTTT.

The V gene is TRBV29-1, the J gene TRBJ2-5, with a tentative D call TRBD1 (6 bases). CDR3 length: 12 amino acids. Germline V gene data show CDR1 as SQVTM and CDR2 as ANQGSEA. The ends were cut back, 1 base at V and 6 bases at J, with 9 bases in the middle. CDR3: CSVEGGTKTQYF. The CDR3 DNA sequence: TGCAGCGTTGAAGGGGGGACAAAGACCCAGTACTTC. The entire variable domain, with the rest obtained from reference TRBV29-1 and TRBJ2-5, is as follows: SAVISQKPSRDICQRGTSLTIQCQVDSQVTMMFWYRQQPGQSLTLIATANQGSEATYESGFVIDKFPISRPNLTFSTLTVSNMSPEDSSIYLCSVEGGTKTQYFGPGTRLLVL.